This T cell receptor beta chain was profiled in a study of T cells in localized non-small cell lung cancer. Findings of the study overall: Turning up in adjacent lung were a median approximately 50 of the top 100 tumor clones. Higher blood T cell density went with longer overall survival. Uninvolved adjacent lung had more T cell clonality than any other tissue, topping tumor. It remains possible that heterogeneity exists, since only one tumor region was sequenced.

About this clone itself: Its antigen is not identified.

The CDR3 sequence is 16 residues long. The germline CDR1 and CDR2 sequences are SGHDT and YYEEEE. The trim removed 2 bases at V and 5 bases at J, leaving 5 bases unmatched. Clones were sequenced by immunoSEQ multiplex PCR, and TCRdb holds only the in-frame ones, with some missing. The sample lists more than 25,000 clones; roughly 80% were seen once. The chain has TRBV5-6 and TRBJ2-5; 14 nucleotides match TRBD2. The TCR sequence derives from a woman aged 40 to 75 with stage I lung adenocarcinoma. Source: peripheral blood, taken before any cancer treatment. The DNA of the CDR3 is TGTGCCAGCAGCTTAGGACTAGCGGGGGGCTGGGAGACCCAGTACTTC. This translates into CASSLGLAGGWETQYF.